The next 18 T cell receptor beta chains were all read from a single sample in a study of blood T cell repertoires in COVID-19. Assay: immunoSEQ multiplex PCR; the TCRdb copy retains only in-frame clones and omits some. Of a few hundred thousand clones listed, around 80% are singletons. What was sequenced was PBMCs or T cells enriched from blood (not recorded which). These receptors were obtained from a woman in her 40s with acute COVID-19.

The rearrangement links TRBV28 to TRBJ1-5; D not certain. Trimming removed 6 bases at V and 2 bases at J, with 14 bases between. This CDR3 is built from 15 residues. Per germline, CDR1 MDHEN and CDR2 SYDVKM. In DNA, the CDR3 is TGTGCCAGCAGCCAGGACTTTGAGGGCAATCAGCCCCAGCATTTT. Translating gives CASSQDFEGNQPQHF.

The chain links TRBV7-2 to TRBJ1-2; 7 bases match TRBD1. The length of the CDR3 is 14 residues. Germline V lookup: CDR1 SGHTA, CDR2 FQGNSA. Germline trimming cut 5 bases from V and 8 bases from J; bases unmatched to any gene: 11. The CDR3 DNA is TGTGCCAGCAGCCCGCAGACAGGGCTAAGCGGCTACACCTTC. This sequence encodes CASSPQTGLSGYTF.

This sequence joins TRBV4-1 and TRBJ1-1; 8 positions agree with TRBD1. V gave up 3 bases and J gave up 1 base; unmatched junction bases: 4. This CDR3 region has 15 residues. From germline, CDR1 is MGHRA and CDR2 YSYEKL. The chain's CDR3 is CASSQIGQGNTEAFF. CDR3 DNA: TGCGCCAGCAGCCAGATCGGACAGGGGAACACTGAAGCTTTCTTT.

This chain links TRBV3-1 (or the pseudogene TRBV3-2) with TRBJ1-1; 9 bases are a match to TRBD1. With V trimmed by 8 bases and J by 8 bases, 6 bases remained unmatched. The length of the CDR3 is 12 residues. In germline, CDR1 is LGHDT, CDR2 YNNKEL (reference sequence). CDR3 loop: CASGQGNLEAFF. The DNA of the CDR3 is TGTGCCAGCGGACAGGGGAATCTGGAAGCTTTCTTT.

The genes are TRBV5-1 and TRBJ1-6; D gene uncertain. The V and J ends lost 4 bases and 8 bases respectively, with 10 bases between them. CDR1 SGHRS and CDR2 YFSETQ come from the germline V gene. CDR3 length equals 13 residues. CDR3 bases: TGCGCCAGCAGCAGAGGGTTCGATTCACCCCTCCACTTT. It encodes CASSRGFDSPLHF.

The chain is built from TRBV28 and TRBJ2-1, with 8 nucleotides matching TRBD2. Per the germline V gene, CDR1 is MDHEN and CDR2 is SYDVKM. The CDR3 length is 16 residues. Trimming at V came to 0 bases and at J to 7 bases, leaving 8 bases not matched to a gene. CDR3 amino acids: CASSLWEAGEGNEQFF. CDR3 nucleotide sequence: TGTGCCAGCAGTTTATGGGAAGCGGGAGAGGGTAATGAGCAGTTCTTC. The full variable domain, completed using reference TRBV28 and TRBJ2-1, is DVKVTQSSRYLVKRTGEKVFLECVQDMDHENMFWYRQDPGLGLRLIYFSYDVKMKEKGDIPEGYSVSREKKERFSLILESASTNQTSMYLCASSLWEAGEGNEQFFGPGTRLTVL.

Only a few counts were recorded for this clone. V is TRBV5-6 and J is TRBJ1-1; no reliable D call. V shed 0 bases and J shed 4 bases, with 4 bases lying between them. The CDR3 loop spans 12 amino acids. CDR1 and CDR2 from the germline V gene are SGHDT and YYEEEE. The CDR3, as DNA: TGTGCCAGCAGCTTGGCCAGCACTGAAGCTTTCTTT. Translation gives CASSLASTEAFF.

V usage is TRBV5-1 and J usage is TRBJ2-7; TRBD2 matches 9 bases. The length of the CDR3 is 15 residues. V trimming: 0 bases; J trimming: 3 bases; junction bases outside the gene matches: 4. CDR1 is SGHRS and CDR2 is YFSETQ in the germline V gene. As DNA, the CDR3 is TGCGCCAGCAGCTTGGAAAGCGGGGGGAACTACGAGCAGTACTTC. It specifies CASSLESGGNYEQYF.

The chain recombines TRBV12-3 or TRBV12-4 with TRBJ2-7; 7 bases line up with TRBD1. J lost 5 bases, V lost 6 bases, and 4 bases had no gene match. The CDR3 runs to 12 residues. The CDR3 here is CASRRQGHEQYF. DNA of the CDR3: TGTGCCAGCAGGCGACAGGGTCACGAGCAGTACTTC.

V is TRBV7-2 and J is TRBJ2-7; 10 nucleotides line up with TRBD2. V trimming: 1 base; J trimming: 7 bases; junction bases outside the gene matches: 7. Germline lookup yields CDR1 SGHTA and CDR2 FQGNSA. The CDR3 has 15 residues. The CDR3 sequence is CASSLGNGLAEEQYF. CDR3 bases: TGTGCCAGCAGCTTAGGAAACGGACTAGCGGAAGAGCAGTACTTC.

This clone has only a few counts. The rearrangement links TRBV6-6 to TRBJ2-1, with 15 bases identical to TRBD2. The V gene's germline CDR1 is MNHNY and CDR2 SVGAGI (reference sequence). Unmatched junction bases numbered 25, after V lost 5 bases and J lost 2 bases. This CDR3 is built from 24 residues. The CDR3 loop reads CASSLKGGDPGLAGGGTTYNEQFF. CDR3 in DNA: TGTGCCAGCAGTCTAAAGGGTGGAGATCCGGGACTAGCGGGAGGAGGGACCACCTACAATGAGCAGTTCTTC.

This clone was seen more than once but under ten times. This rearrangement joins TRBV19 to TRBJ1-3, with D perhaps TRBD1 (6 bases). V gave up 5 bases and J gave up 11 bases, with 16 bases separating them. There are 13 residues in the CDR3. From germline, CDR1 is LNHDA and CDR2 SQIVND (reference sequence). For the CDR3, the DNA is TGTGCCAGTAGTGTCGACAGGAGTAGTGCCATATATTTT. This gives the protein CASSVDRSSAIYF. Supplemented by reference TRBV19 and TRBJ1-3, the full variable domain reads DGGITQSPKYLFRKEGQNVTLSCEQNLNHDAMYWYRQDPGQGLRLIYYSQIVNDFQKGDIAEGYSVSREKKESFPLTVTSAQKNPTAFYLCASSVDRSSAIYFGEGSWLTVV.

This clone appeared once. Other DNA sequences in the sample encode the same CDR3. J is TRBJ1-2 and V is TRBV7-2; the D gene is possibly TRBD1 (6 bases). Germline CDR1 is SGHTA and CDR2 is FQGNSA. The length of the CDR3 is 14 residues. Trimming removed 3 bases from V and 2 bases from J, with 10 bases in between. CDR3 region: CASSLGQGNYGYTF. As DNA, the CDR3 is TGTGCCAGCAGCTTGGGGCAGGGGAACTATGGCTACACCTTC.

The J gene is TRBJ1-1, the V gene TRBV23-1; no reliable D call. TRBV23-1 is sorted into the ORF group, with uncertain function. V lost 3 bases to trimming and J lost 2 bases, with 10 bases between them. This CDR3 spans 14 amino acids. The CDR3 DNA reads as TGCGCCAGCAGTCACCACCGGGTCAACACTGAAGCTTTCTTT. Amino acids: CASSHHRVNTEAFF.

The rearrangement uses TRBV19 and TRBJ2-1; TRBD2 matches at 8 bases. Germline loops: CDR1 LNHDA, CDR2 SQIVND (reference sequence). The junction had 7 bases not matched to a gene; V was cut back by 1 base and J by 5 bases. This CDR3 has 16 amino acids. CDR3 residues: CASSIVSTSGHNEQFF. The DNA of the CDR3 is TGTGCCAGTAGTATAGTGTCAACTAGCGGACACAATGAGCAGTTCTTC.

In its sample, this clone was seen once. The rearrangement joins TRBV2 to TRBJ2-1, with TRBD2 matching 11 bases. The CDR3 is 16 residues long. CDR1 is SNHLY, CDR2 FYNNEI, per germline. J was trimmed by 4 bases and V by 6 bases; bases with no gene match: 8. CDR3 amino acids: CASSRSGGATYNEQFF. DNA for the CDR3: TGTGCCAGCAGCCGTAGCGGGGGGGCCACGTACAATGAGCAGTTCTTC.

This chain joins TRBV5-5 and TRBJ2-5; the D gene is possibly TRBD2 (6 bases). Germline V gene sequence: CDR1 SGHKS, CDR2 YYEKEE (reference sequence). The germline V and J ends were trimmed by 2 bases and 5 bases, with 19 bases remaining between them. The CDR3 is made up of 16 amino acids. CDR3 nucleotide sequence: TGTGCCAGCAGCTTTGGAAGTCAAGACGGAGGGGAGACCCAGTACTTC. Amino acids: CASSFGSQDGGETQYF. The variable domain in full, completed from reference TRBV5-5 and TRBJ2-5, reads DAGVTQSPTHLIKTRGQQVTLRCSPISGHKSVSWYQQVLGQGPQFIFQYYEKEERGRGNFPDRFSARQFPNYSSELNVNALLLGDSALYLCASSFGSQDGGETQYFGPGTRLLVL.

The gene calls are TRBV28 and TRBJ1-2, with D maybe TRBD1 (6 bases). Between the trimmed V and J ends, which lost 4 bases and 4 bases, there was a span of 13 bases. Germline values: CDR1 MDHEN, CDR2 SYDVKM. The CDR3 is made up of 14 amino acids. This chain's CDR3 is CASSSIQGGYGYTF. The CDR3 coding sequence is TGTGCCAGCAGTTCGATACAGGGCGGCTATGGCTACACCTTC.